The clone carrying this T cell receptor (beta chain) was found a few times. Its antigen is currently unknown. This sample stems from a study of T-cell reconstitution after alpha-beta-depleted transplantation in children. Study findings and constraints: Where alpha-beta T cells came from about two months after transplant was reportedly several hundred expanded graft clones. After transplant, high TCRbeta diversity at day 60 in some patients arose from surviving recipient T cells and thymic progenitors. T-cell counts and diversity were attributed mostly to newly produced T cells one year after transplant.

Library preparation (for TCRbeta) was performed with unique molecular identifiers. Using its own MiXCR run on the PCR reads, TCRdb lists one record per CDR3 protein. The sample shows around 490,000 distinct CDR3 sequences, about 10% of them seen only once. Germline V lookup: CDR1 SQVTM, CDR2 ANQGSEA. V lost 3 bases and J lost 6; bases outside the gene matches: 12. This CDR3 comprises 17 residues. The source is a female patient between 2 and 15 years old who had a stem cell transplant for aplastic anemia, so the T cells may come from the graft donor. This rearrangement joins TRBV29-1 to TRBJ2-3, with TRBD2 matching 13 bases. The source material was PBMCs, mostly from graft donor cells, sampled 180 days after TCRalphabeta/CD19-depleted stem cell transplant. The CDR3 reads CSVEGLAGMFLVDTQYF. CDR3 nucleotide sequence: TGCAGCGTTGAGGGACTAGCGGGAATGTTTTTAGTCGATACGCAGTATTTT.